This T cell receptor (beta chain) was documented in a study of blood T cell repertoires in COVID-19. Study at large: Specimens from acute and convalescent COVID-19 originated in the United States, Italy and Spain. T cells, B-cell-depleted T cells, or PBMCs provided the cDNA or gDNA that served as material.

Germline CDR1 reads MDHEN; CDR2 reads SYDVKM. The CDR3 is 13 amino acids. Trimming removed 5 bases from V and 8 bases from J; junction bases left unmatched: 5. Authors' data handling: Amplification from reference gene primers served as the basis for estimated nucleated cell counts. Profiling relied on immunoSEQ multiplex PCR, and the TCRdb table lists in-frame clones only, not all of them. That table gives V, J and clone size, and the DNA gave D and trimming. The sample has about 190,000 clones; roughly 84% are singletons. This TCR came from a human donor in a cohort sampled during active COVID-19. The chain joins TRBV28 to TRBJ2-2; the match to TRBD1 covers 7 bases. Sequenced material: peripheral blood. CDR3 DNA: TGTGCCAGCAGTGGCCGCAGGGGGGGGGAGCTGTTTTTT. The encoded protein is CASSGRRGGELFF.